This T cell receptor beta chain was found in a study of T cell responses to AZD1222 COVID-19 vaccine. The CDR3 is made up of 12 amino acids. CDR1 and CDR2 from the germline V gene are SNHLY and FYNNEI. Pooling of second doses given at about 4 or about 12 weeks was done. The protocol was immunoSEQ multiplex PCR, while the TCRdb copy is restricted to in-frame clones and leaves out a portion. The table includes approximately 82,000 clones, roughly nine tenths detected once. Sequenced material: peripheral blood, taken 28 days after the second AZD1222 dose. This clonotype was obtained from an adult who received the AZD1222 COVID-19 vaccine. The rearrangement joins TRBV2 to TRBJ1-2; unclear D gene. The chain's CDR3 is CATPPPGYGYTF. For the CDR3, the DNA is TGTGCTACCCCCCCACCGGGGTATGGCTACACCTTC.